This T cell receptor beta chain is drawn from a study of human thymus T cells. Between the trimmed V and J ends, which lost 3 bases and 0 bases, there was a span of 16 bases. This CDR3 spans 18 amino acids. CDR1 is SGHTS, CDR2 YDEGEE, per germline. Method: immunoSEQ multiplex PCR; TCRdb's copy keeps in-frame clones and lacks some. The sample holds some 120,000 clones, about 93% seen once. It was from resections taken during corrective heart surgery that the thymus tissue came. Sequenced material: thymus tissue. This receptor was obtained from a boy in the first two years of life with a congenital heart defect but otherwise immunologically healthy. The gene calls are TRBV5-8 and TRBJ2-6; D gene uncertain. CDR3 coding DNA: TGTGCCAGCAGCTCTTCGGCCAGGTTCAGCTCTGGGGCCAACGTCCTGACTTTC. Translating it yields CASSSSARFSSGANVLTF.